Sequencing of this T cell receptor beta chain was carried out in a study of cytomegalovirus exposure and HLA in healthy donors (dated by TCRdb to 2015 to 2018). About the full investigation: According to an earlier analysis of a few hundred of the donors, 150 million to 200 million T cells yielded 117 million unique TCR beta sequences and 276 Gb of sequence data. Roughly 300 gigabases of sequencing data and around 80 million unique TCR sequences made up an early release that covered some 640 HLA-typed donors. Of the 398 genotyped donors, over 80% were placed in the genetic ancestry cluster associated with self-reported Caucasian donors. The study aimed to test whether signatures of past pathogen exposure could be identified by cataloging public T cell receptors. The T cell repertoires of under 700 subjects were profiled by immunosequencing and related to cytomegalovirus serostatus. Besides the first cohort of around 700 subjects, a separate validation cohort made up of roughly 120 different subjects was used. High-throughput TCR immunosequencing, statistical association of individual TCRs with disease status, and machine learning were combined to predict cytomegalovirus infection status. To study patterns of TCR occurrence, a later analysis re-analyzed previously published TCR beta repertoires from under 750 donors and added high-resolution HLA genotyping. Rather than using new phenotypic data, the later analysis identified candidate immune exposures from TCR beta sequences and from how often those sequences occurred across donors. To decide whether each TCR beta V gene segment behaved as functional or pseudogenic, an earlier analysis of some 580 of the donors relied on high-throughput TCR beta sequencing. Alongside the repertoire data, information on donor age, sex, ethnicity and CMV serostatus was compiled. A later genetic analysis used genome-wide SNP genotypes for about 60% of the roughly 670 donors, treating that subset as a discovery cohort. Every discovery cohort repertoire had been produced on one sequencing platform. Both class I and class II loci were covered by HLA typing, at four-digit resolution. The number of typed donors differed by locus: about 620-630 for A, B, C, DRB1 and DQB1; approximately 540 for DQA1; some 590 for DPA1; and some 430 for DPB1. About 5 DR-DQ haplotypes were handled as single units for association and clustering, since linkage in the cohort was strong. Among 398 genotyped donors of the cohort, an average of approximately 240,000 unique TCR beta nucleotide sequences was sequenced per donor, of which about 19% were non-productive.

CDR1 and CDR2 (LGHNT, FRNRAP) derive from the germline V gene. Including cysteine and phenylalanine, the CDR3 has 18 amino acids. Only the CDR3 DNA is retained, 54 bases long and in frame from the first base. Trimming at the junction amounts to 1 base on V and 4 bases on J, and the germline ends lie 20 bases apart. As to this clone: It has no known antigen specificity. No base quality values were provided; no much bigger clone lies one nucleotide off.

Library method: the immunoSEQ multiplex PCR assay. The multiplex PCR relied on a mix of 60 forward primers for TCR Vbeta segments and 13 reverse primers for TCR Jbeta segments. The CDR3 region of rearranged TCR beta genes was amplified from genomic DNA with a multiplex PCR assay. On the Illumina HiSeq System, the amplified TCR beta libraries were sequenced as 87-base-pair reads. In the original analysis: A later analysis counted some 80 million unique TCR beta chains across the 550 to 800 repertoires, and around 9.9 million of these chains were shared by at least two donors. A nearest-neighbor algorithm error-corrected the raw reads and collapsed the reads into unique sequences, merging closely related sequences to remove PCR and sequencing errors. V, D and J gene segments were assigned by aligning CDR3 sequences to IMGT reference sequences. For a sequence to be retained, a match of at least six nucleotides to both a V gene segment and a J gene segment was required. Rearrangements were classified as productive when the CDR3 lacked stop codons and remained in frame with V and J, and all other rearrangements were classified as non-productive. Following IMGT convention, CDR3 was defined as the stretch from the second conserved V-encoded cysteine up to the conserved J-encoded phenylalanine. The earlier analysis of some 550 of the donors excluded any sequence lacking an unambiguous match to a single V gene segment. In an earlier analysis of several hundred of the donors, V segments were called functional above 56.7% productive rearrangements and were called segregating when the between-donor standard deviation exceeded 5%. A statistical classification framework was built to diagnose cytomegalovirus status from the catalog of TCR beta chain sequences. In a later analysis, TCR nucleotide sequences were compared against IMGT/GENE-DB human TR gene sequences so that V and J genes could be assigned. A later analysis assigned CDR3 sequences and most-parsimonious VDJ recombination scenarios with the TCRdist pipeline. In a later analysis, each TCR beta chain was defined by its CDR3 amino acid sequence together with its V-gene family, and reads without a unique V-gene family were excluded. A later analysis removed several hundred highly shared, low-generation-probability nucleotide sequences to deal with suspected cross-contamination and a sequencing artifact. A later analysis calculated a clonal expansion index for each public chain from normalized within-repertoire ranks of inferred template counts. In a later analysis, generation probabilities were computed using a VDJ recombination model fitted to out-of-frame rearrangements, and the results were checked against IGoR. In a later analysis, TCR-TCR, TCR-HLA and TCR-CMV co-occurrence was scored with hypergeometric tests, and a repertoire-size bias correction was applied to TCR pairs. A later analysis estimated false discovery rates by permuting HLA or CMV assignments 20 times. A later analysis grouped co-occurring TCRs with DBSCAN, adding TCRdist sequence similarity when clustering within HLA-allele-positive subsets. For co-occurrence clustering, repertoires with fewer than 30,000 or more than 120,000 public chains were excluded, along with five or six repertoires with anomalous nucleotide sharing. TCRdb re-hosts the immuneACCESS table, in-frame sequences only. Its copies lack some clones; in the studies checked, an unresolved V gene accounts for under half of them, and the cause for the rest is not known. V, J and clone size are those of that table, while D and trimming were read from the DNA. Here the sample has 150,000 or so clones; 70% to 85% occur a single time. Of the sample, around 2.3% is held by the ten largest clones.

The cohort was made up of about 670 healthy bone marrow donors. All cohort members were sampled while nominally healthy, although unrecorded immune exposures were likely present. The donor was CMV seropositive and belonged to the group of 270 or so seropositive cohort members. A peripheral blood sample was provided by each donor, and peripheral blood mononuclear cells were used for TCR beta sequencing. The Qiagen DNeasy Blood Extraction Kit was used to extract genomic DNA from the blood cell samples. General conclusions and limits of the study: Linkage disequilibrium might explain the correlated functional status among segregating V segments, but an unknown experimental factor could not be ruled out. Assigning TCR associations to individual alleles was difficult when HLA alleles, especially DR and DQ, strongly co-occurred. While some public TCRs were present in many individuals, most TCR sequences turned up only very rarely across donors. HLA typing was unavailable for some donors at each locus, so association tests used only the typed subset. According to a later analysis, most CMV-associated TCR beta chains appeared to be HLA-restricted, and the HLA associations seemed to be driven largely by CMV exposure. For the cohort, immune exposure information was limited to CMV serostatus. The cohort was sequenced for TCR beta chains only, and without alpha or paired-chain data the features that could be detected were limited. In a later analysis, HLA-associated TCR beta chains were found to be more clonally expanded and to have lower generation probabilities than equally common non-associated chains. Some IMGT-functional V segments, including TRBV6-2 and TRBV6-3, could not be distinguished by the 87-base-pair reads and were therefore excluded. A further reported finding was that TCR beta sequences accurately predicted the HLA-A and HLA-B alleles for most subjects in the first cohort. Roughly uniform sequencing depth across donors was assumed in presence/absence analyses, although this assumption may not hold. Because counts were too low, some 17 rarely observed V segments, including chromosome 9 orphons, were excluded from the earlier analysis of several hundred of the donors. It was suggested by the authors that the approach could potentially be generalized to other disease states and immunological phenotypes. A few of the identified cytomegalovirus-associated TCR beta chains were confirmed in vitro to be specific for cytomegalovirus antigens. According to a later analysis, TCR association rates differed among HLA loci, with DRB1 alleles showing the most associated TCRs and HLA-C alleles showing the fewest. The classifier was reported to diagnose cytomegalovirus status with high specificity and sensitivity in both the original cohort and the validation cohort. V-gene and J-gene trimming of TCR beta chains was associated with a missense DCLRE1C variant in a later genetic analysis, and the association was replicated in an independent cohort. Several of the top co-occurrence clusters appeared to be linked to parvovirus B19, influenza, CMV and Epstein-Barr virus, according to a later analysis. The study listed approximately 150 TCR beta chains as associated with cytomegalovirus. A cluster of highly shared sequence variants was judged likely to be a technical artifact of the sequencing pipeline. Compared with the approximately 670-donor mean, donors in an Asian-associated ancestry cluster had fewer N-insertions in productive TCRs, according to a later genetic analysis. An earlier analysis of 450 to 750 of the donors showed that most TCR beta V segments appeared in productive rearrangements either about 90% or about 30% of the time, which broadly matched IMGT annotations. Specific HLA alleles were associated with 15,000 to 20,000 TCR beta sequences at a false discovery rate of 0.05 in a later analysis.

The sequencing input was PBMCs. This clonotype was obtained from a man aged 50-60 years in good health and CMV-seropositive. The V and J genes are TRBV12-5 and TRBJ2-1, with TRBD1 as a weak D call on 5 bases. The CDR3 reads as follows: CASGLALGANHGYNEQFF. The DNA is TGTGCTAGTGGTTTGGCGTTAGGGGCGAATCACGGATACAATGAGCAGTTCTTC.